Below, one TCR beta chain is given with its context. Its specificity is not known. Mismatch with germline at one junction end may stem from a read error. This entry is derived from a study of cytomegalovirus exposure and HLA in healthy donors. Whole-study context: In terms of ancestry, the Caucasian-associated cluster contained roughly 80% of the approximately 400 genotyped donors. The study's findings and limits: A later analysis linked a missense variant in DCLRE1C to the trimming of TCR beta V and J genes.

In the PCR, 60 Vbeta and 13 Jbeta primers were used. Some clones are missing from TCRdb's copy, which holds only in-frame ones; the method was immunoSEQ multiplex PCR. The sample contains 150,000 to 200,000 clones, 60% to 85% of which appear only once. This receptor was identified in a woman aged 35 to 49 in good health and CMV-seropositive. Input material: PBMCs.

CDR3 amino acids: CASSSPGQGANSQYF. The CDR3 DNA reads as TGTGCCAGCAGTTCACCGGGACAGGGGGCGAACAGTCAGTACTTC. The chain has TRBV28 and TRBJ2-4; the match to TRBD1 covers 12 bases. The CDR3 has 15 residues. CDR1 and CDR2 (germline): MDHEN, SYDVKM. The full variable domain, its missing parts supplied by reference TRBV28 and TRBJ2-4, is DVKVTQSSRYLVKRTGEKVFLECVQDMDHENMFWYRQDPGLGLRLIYFSYDVKMKEKGDIPEGYSVSREKKERFSLILESASTNQTSMYLCASSSPGQGANSQYFGAGTRLSVL.